The 3 T cell receptor beta chains reported below all come from one sample, sequenced in a study of breast tumors, draining lymph nodes, adjacent tissues. MiXCR was run by TCRdb on the multiplex PCR reads, yielding one entry per CDR3 protein. Among under 75,000 distinct CDR3 sequences listed, approximately 54% were seen once. What was sequenced was breast tumor tissue. The receptors here all came from a female donor with breast cancer. Some clones in this sample may be carry-over from other donors' samples.

The V and J genes are TRBV5-1 and TRBJ1-6, with TRBD1 matching 7 bases. The CDR3 length is 15 residues. With V trimmed by 5 bases and J by 3 bases, 5 bases remained unmatched. CDR1 and CDR2 from the germline V gene are SGHRS and YFSETQ. CDR3: CASRQGQNYNSPLHF. In DNA, the CDR3 is TGCGCCAGCAGACAGGGACAGAACTATAATTCACCCCTCCACTTT.

This clonotype was seen at least ten times. The rearrangement links TRBV24-1 to TRBJ2-5; no clear D. V lost 5 bases, J lost 2 bases, and 11 bases lay in between. The germline CDR1 and CDR2 sequences are KGHDR and SFDVKD. This CDR3 comprises 14 residues. The CDR3 here is CATSALGSQETQYF. The CDR3 DNA sequence: TGTGCCACCAGTGCCCTGGGTAGTCAAGAGACCCAGTACTTC.

The rearrangement links TRBV5-1 to TRBJ1-2; D may be TRBD1 (5 bases). V dropped 4 bases and J dropped 6 bases, with 16 bases sitting between them. Germline CDR1 and CDR2: SGHRS and YFSETQ. The CDR3 loop spans 14 amino acids. The CDR3 DNA follows: TGCGCCAGCAGCATGGGGGTTGACGACAATGGCTACACCTTC. Its translation is CASSMGVDDNGYTF. Looking up the rest from reference TRBV5-1 and TRBJ1-2 gives the full variable domain: KAGVTQTPRYLIKTRGQQVTLSCSPISGHRSVSWYQQTPGQGLQFLFEYFSETQRNKGNFPGRFSGRQFSNSRSEMNVSTLELGDSALYLCASSMGVDDNGYTFGSGTRLTVV.